This T cell receptor beta chain comes out of a study of T cells in tuberculosis (dated by TCRdb to the late 2010s). Concerning the study at large: In the study, CD1B tetramers and high-throughput TCR immunosequencing were combined to characterize T cells specific for the mycobacterial lipid antigen glucose monomycolate (GMM). A South African clinical cohort compared IGRA-negative adolescents, IGRA-positive adolescents with latent tuberculosis and adults with active tuberculosis, about ten per group. PBMC from active tuberculosis patients were archived either before standard anti-tuberculosis treatment began or within 7 days of the start of that treatment. What the study reported, not specific to this receptor: Compared with IGRA-negative controls, TCR-alpha repertoires from active tuberculosis had smaller mean NN-distances to GMM-specific TCRs, which suggests that these TCRs underwent clonal expansion. A classifier using the diverse GMM-specific repertoire reached 87% accuracy (AUROC roughly 0.9), compared with 60% to 75% accuracy using GEM motif frequencies. The smaller NN-distances were partly driven by shorter CDR3-alpha lengths in active tuberculosis patients, and the difference for TCR-beta did not reach statistical significance. Clinical samples were selected based on the availability of cryopreserved specimens, with adults included as active tuberculosis cases and adolescents included as controls.

What this sample's time point label stands for: new active TB diagnosis, blood taken before or within 7 days of starting treatment. The patients with active tuberculosis were newly diagnosed, HIV-seronegative South African adults aged 18 years or older. Confirmation of active tuberculosis came from positive sputum smear microscopy and/or a positive M. tuberculosis culture. Unsorted cryopreserved PBMC were immunosequenced, covering on average approximately 91,000 T cells per clinical donor. TCR libraries were generated with the immunoSEQ multiplex PCR assay, using TCR-beta and/or TCR-alpha/delta assays for each sample. The amplified TCR libraries were sequenced using the Illumina high-throughput platform. Per the authors' processing: Clustering and dimensionality reduction were performed using pairwise TCRdist distances among GMM-specific receptors from ex vivo sorted or in vitro expanded T cells. Each clinical repertoire was assigned a mean NN-distance score, defined as the average TCRdist to the nearest 10% of tetramer-positive reference sequences. To compute GEM TCR motif frequency, the fraction of unique TCRs matching known GEM sequences by V/J usage and CDR3 length was calculated. Linear discriminant analysis with leave-one-out cross-validation, implemented in scikit-learn, was used to classify active tuberculosis. Drawn from immuneACCESS, this table holds only the in-frame rearrangements with V and J called that TCRdb kept. Clones are partly lost; checked studies trace under half to an unresolved V gene and leave the rest unexplained. V, J and clone size reflect that table, while D and trimming were determined from the DNA. In all, the sample holds around 40,000 clones, and approximately 93% of those were seen once. The top ten clonotypes cover about 4.7% of the sample.

In regard to this clone: Which antigen it targets is not known. Per-base quality was not reported, and no clone a single base away is much larger than it.

At the junction V is shortened by 4 bases and J by 9 bases; bases outside the gene matches: 10. CDR1 MDHEN and CDR2 SYDVKM are derived from the germline V gene. Taken from cysteine to phenylalanine, the CDR3 has 14 residues. Just CDR3 DNA is preserved here, 42 bases in frame from base 1. Sequences were derived from PBMCs, sampled at tuberculosis diagnosis. Recombination joined TRBV28 with TRBJ1-2, with 8 bases in between that match TRBD1. This sequence was found in an adult with tuberculosis. The CDR3 loop reads CASSSSDRAHRYTF. The DNA sequence is as follows: TGTGCCAGCAGTTCCTCGGACAGGGCTCATCGCTACACCTTC.